The 2 T cell receptor beta chains below were found in one sample sequenced in a study of cytomegalovirus exposure and HLA in healthy donors. With 60 Vbeta and 13 Jbeta primers, the PCR was carried out. Using immunoSEQ multiplex PCR, the repertoire was profiled, and TCRdb retains in-frame clones only, with some absent. The repertoire holds over 100,000 clones, with roughly three fifths as singletons. Material: PBMCs. The receptors come from a woman aged 35 to 49 in good health and CMV-seronegative.

This rearrangement joins TRBV2 to TRBJ1-4; TRBD1 agrees at 7 bases. CDR1 and CDR2 from the germline V gene are SNHLY and FYNNEI. J gave up 7 bases and V 6 bases, and 5 bases lay outside the gene matches. The CDR3 covers 13 residues. For the CDR3, the DNA is TGTGCCAGCAGCCCCAACAGGGGTGAAAAACTGTTTTTT. Residues: CASSPNRGEKLFF.

The chain carries TRBV5-4 and TRBJ2-5; 9 bases fit TRBD2. The germline V gene has CDR1 SGHNT and CDR2 YYREEE (reference sequence). J was trimmed by 10 bases and V by 0 bases; bases with no gene match: 7. This CDR3 has 14 residues. CDR3 protein: CASSLGGLAGIQYF. In DNA, the CDR3 is TGTGCCAGCAGCTTGGGAGGGCTAGCGGGAATCCAGTACTTC.